Reported below is one T cell receptor beta chain. Its target antigen remains unknown. The input lacks base qualities; no much larger clone sits a single base away. The source of the sample is a study of shared clonotypes between healthy human individuals (dated by TCRdb to 2020 to 2022). Study-wide context: The cohort comprised two women and a few men aged 18 to 49 years. For each donor, CD4 naive and CD4 memory were each run on three plates, CD8 naive on two plates, and CD8 memory on one plate. To estimate repertoire size and how much clonotypes are shared between individuals, the study performed deep sequencing of blood TCR repertoires from 4 to 6 healthy adults. To increase sequencing depth and limit assay-specific biases, TCR repertoire library preparation and sequencing were carried out by different laboratories using diverse techniques. Each donor's leukapheresis produced roughly between roughly 0.94 and 9.5 billion PBMCs. Results and caveats for the whole study, not just this receptor: Pairwise subsampling indicated that sequencing depth was expected to affect the degree of clonotype sharing among donors. Clonotypes shared by all four sorted-subset donors showed higher generation probabilities than non-shared clonotypes. Only blood was sampled, and tissue TCR repertoires likely differ from those in blood. The genetic and exposure-history diversity represented was limited by the small number of donors. Estimated clonotype richness was generally larger for naive than for memory subsets. About 5% of naive CD4, 3.5% of naive CD8, around 2.3% of memory CD4, and approximately 0.39% of memory CD8 clonotypes were shared across several donors. Incomplete sequencing was indicated by rarefaction of sorted-subset datasets, despite the large sequencing depth.

The germline V gene sets CDR1 to SGHAT and CDR2 to FQNNGV. Including cysteine and phenylalanine, the CDR3 has 15 amino acids. The retained sequence is limited to the CDR3, 45 bases, with the frame set at the first base. V lost 5 bases and J lost 7 bases; the stretch between them is 20 bases long. TCR CDR3 regions were amplified from genomic DNA by multiplex PCR using the deep immunoSEQ assay. For each cell subset, the extracted genomic DNA was distributed evenly across all wells of several immunoSEQ 96-well plates, and each plate served as one replicate. For sorted subsets, 150 to 200 ng genomic DNA, equal to 30,000 or so T cell genomes, was loaded into each replicate PCR. The purified libraries were quantified using a Qubit 3.0 fluorometer, sized with a Bioanalyzer 2100, and then quantified again using the KAPA Library Quantification kit. Every immunoSEQ 96-well plate was sequenced on a separate single-read 150-cycle Illumina NextSeq 550 flow cell. Per the source publication's procedure: Because the immunoSEQ output included only junctional sequences and no quality scores, the filtering could not be the same as the filtering used for full-length reads. To assign V/J genes and CDR3, sequences were annotated using PyIR, a Python wrapper for IgBLAST v1.9, with IMGT germline references. Reads were filtered out if the reads had weak V/J assignments (E-value above 1e-6), no CDR3, stop codons, out-of-frame junctions, or ambiguous translated residues. V3J clonotypes were defined by identical inferred V gene, J gene, and CDR3 amino acid sequence. The percentage overlap between two repertoires was calculated by dividing the number of shared unique clonotypes by the size of the smaller repertoire. Richness of each repertoire was evaluated using RTK rarefaction, the Chao1 estimator, and Recon v2.1 estimates of unobserved clonotypes. For all TCRbeta clonotypes obtained by the gDNA method from a handful of donors, generation probabilities were computed with OLGA. As stored in TCRdb, this immuneACCESS dataset retains in-frame rearrangements with V and J assigned. A fraction of the clones does not appear; measured against another copy, unresolved V genes explain less than half of the discrepancy, and the remainder lacks a known reason. V, J and clone size are taken as reported in that table, and D and trimming were inferred from the DNA itself. A total of more than 550,000 clones appear in this sample, less than 95% of them only once. The ten largest clones take up roughly 36% of the sample.

The donors were healthy, HIV-negative adults who had no recently reported acute infections or vaccinations. All donors were Caucasian adults living in Nashville, Tennessee, USA. CD8 memory samples combined magnetically selected CD45RO+ cells with CCR7-negative CD45RA+ effector memory (TemRA) cells. Blood was collected by leukapheresis, and PBMCs were isolated by Ficoll-Histopaque density gradient centrifugation and then cryopreserved in liquid nitrogen vapor phase. Purity and quantity of every magnetically sorted T cell population were checked by analytical flow cytometry. Each sorted fraction had its genomic DNA isolated and then quantified by UV absorbance on a Nanodrop 2000c.

Sequences were obtained from memory CD8+ T cells from PBMCs. The sample's cell subset or site label, in plain terms: CD45RO+ cells pooled with CCR7-negative TemRA cells. The source of this sequence is a man between 18 and 35 years old in good health. Some clones in this sample may be carry-over from other donors' samples. Recombination linked TRBV11-2 to TRBJ1-1; TRBD1 could be the D gene, as 6 bases match. Read as DNA, the sequence is TGTGCCAGCAGCCGTGCCGCAGGGGCCACCTATGAAGCTTTCTTT. It specifies CASSRAAGATYEAFF.